This TCR beta chain is drawn from a study of blood T cells in healthy people across ages. Whole-study results and caveats: A roughly linear age-dependent decrease characterized TCR beta diversity per million T cells.

Then a second PCR, running roughly 6 to 11 cycles, was carried out with a sample-barcoded 5' primer and a J-beta primer mix. TCRdb re-derived calls from the 5' RACE reads in MiXCR, one entry per CDR3 protein. The data show about 1.7 million distinct CDR3 sequences, over 25% seen once. In regard to this clonotype: What it recognizes is unknown.

This CDR3 region has 13 residues. The germline V and J ends were trimmed by 5 bases and 1 base, with 8 bases remaining between them. This TCR derives from a woman in her 30s in good health. The chain employs TRBV12-3 or TRBV12-4 and TRBJ1-1; D is uncertain. The material sequenced was blood. The CDR3 bases are TGTGCCAGCAGTGGCGCACAGAACACTGAAGCTTTCTTT. Translation: CASSGAQNTEAFF.